The present TCR beta chain was sequenced within a study of PD-L1 blockade in urothelial cancer. Overall study context: Males with bladder-origin urothelial cancer constituted about 85% of the 29 patients.

The time point denotes: peripheral blood 6 weeks after treatment start. Patients yielded 1 to 8 samples each, pretreatment and on-treatment. Here immunoSEQ multiplex PCR was the method, and the copy in TCRdb shows in-frame clones only, minus some. The table includes 45,000 to 55,000 clones, over 75% detected once. Study-level results: When pretreatment blood TCR clonality was below the median, it predicted better survival.

Germline CDR1 is SGHTA and CDR2 is FQGNSA. This CDR3 has 15 residues. The V and J ends lost 5 bases and 2 bases respectively, with 15 bases between them. In the case of this clone: Its antigen is still unknown.

This chain links TRBV7-2 with TRBJ1-2; D is perhaps TRBD1 (5 bases). The TCR sequence derives from a man aged 45-60 years with urothelial cancer. This specimen was PBMCs, taken around atezolizumab (anti-PD-L1) treatment. As DNA, the CDR3 is TGTGCCAGCAGCCCCCACCCACAGGCAAACTATGGCTACACCTTC. Protein product: CASSPHPQANYGYTF.